Given below is one T cell receptor (beta chain) in context. Its cognate antigen is unknown. An oligonucleotide containing a UMI was ligated to the 3' end of TCR cDNA. RNA was extracted from around 2.7 ml of whole blood of healthy adults. Cells were not sorted; total RNA input targeted roughly 1 to 1000 ng. Trimming stripped 2 bases from V and 6 bases from J, with 16 bases between. The CDR3 is made up of 15 amino acids. CDR1 and CDR2 (germline): LNHNV, YYDKDF (reference sequence). The sample comes from a study of naive and memory T cell subsets. Findings of the study overall: Potentially, T cell activation and differentiation skew this RNA-based measurement.

Four PCR rounds used nested alpha and beta constant region primers plus the SP2 primer. Alpha and beta constant region primers primed reverse transcription for blood and skin samples. Via MiXCR, TCRdb re-called the 5' RACE reads, giving one row per CDR3 protein. Altogether about 32,000 distinct CDR3 sequences are present, roughly a sixth being singletons, with the ten largest covering roughly 2.6%. The chain recombines TRBV15 with TRBJ1-1, with D hard to call. This TCR came from a female donor in good health. CDR3 DNA: TGTGCCACCAGCAGACCATCGACCCCCGGTGCTGAAGCTTTCTTT. It is translated as CATSRPSTPGAEAFF.